This passage covers 25 T cell receptor beta chains from one sample sequenced in a study of memory CD4+ T cells and cytomegalovirus serostatus. Single viable CD3+CD4+CD8-CD45RO+ cells were sorted as the memory CD4+ T cells. Method: immunoSEQ multiplex PCR; TCRdb's copy keeps in-frame clones and lacks some. This sample has tens of thousands of clones, with about three quarters found just once. The sequenced sample consisted of memory CD4+ T cells from blood. The receptors stem from an adult in good health and CMV-seropositive.

The rearrangement joins TRBV7-9 to TRBJ2-7; D unclear. V shed 3 bases and J shed 2 bases, with 8 bases lying between them. The CDR3 spans 13 residues. Looked up from germline, CDR1 is SEHNR and CDR2 is FQNEAQ (reference sequence). The CDR3: CASSFSQTYEQYF. The CDR3 nucleotides read TGTGCCAGCAGCTTCTCCCAGACCTACGAGCAGTACTTC.

The chain carries TRBV2 and TRBJ2-7, with a tentative D call TRBD2 (5 bases). The CDR3 is made up of 13 amino acids. Germline CDR1 is SNHLY and CDR2 is FYNNEI. V shed 10 bases and J shed 2 bases, with 15 bases lying between them. The CDR3: CATSGRFPYEQYF. As DNA, the CDR3 is TGTGCCACCTCGGGAAGGTTTCCCTACGAGCAGTACTTC.

By sample share, this clone is medium-sized. The V and J genes are TRBV19 and TRBJ2-1, with D possibly matching TRBD2 (5 bases). In germline, CDR1 is LNHDA, CDR2 SQIVND (reference sequence). The germline V and J ends were trimmed by 3 bases and 7 bases, with 19 bases remaining between them. There are 16 residues in the CDR3. CDR3 sequence reads: CASSIKARSGGNEQFF. Written as DNA, the CDR3 is TGTGCCAGTAGTATTAAAGCCCGGAGCGGCGGGAATGAGCAGTTCTTC.

The genes are TRBV28 and TRBJ1-3, with TRBD1 matching 9 bases. Germline CDR1 reads MDHEN; CDR2 reads SYDVKM. V shed 4 bases, J shed 4 bases, and the junction held 8 bases outside the gene matches. The CDR3 loop spans 16 amino acids. CDR3 residues: CASSSFTGGPGNTIYF. The CDR3 nucleotides read TGTGCCAGCAGTTCCTTCACAGGGGGCCCCGGAAACACCATATATTTT. The variable domain in full, completed from reference TRBV28 and TRBJ1-3, reads DVKVTQSSRYLVKRTGEKVFLECVQDMDHENMFWYRQDPGLGLRLIYFSYDVKMKEKGDIPEGYSVSREKKERFSLILESASTNQTSMYLCASSSFTGGPGNTIYFGEGSWLTVV.

This clone appeared once. This chain joins TRBV5-5 and TRBJ2-3; D unclear. Germline V gene data show CDR1 as SGHKS and CDR2 as YYEKEE (reference sequence). The CDR3 is 16 residues long. The V and J ends lost 0 bases and 2 bases respectively, with 13 bases between them. For the CDR3, the DNA is TGTGCCAGCAGCTTGGAGGGTAGCTCACCCACAGATACGCAGTATTTT. Amino acids: CASSLEGSSPTDTQYF.

J is TRBJ1-2 and V is TRBV29-1, with 7 positions matching TRBD1. J was trimmed by 4 bases and V by 7 bases; bases with no gene match: 9. The germline V gene encodes CDR1 SQVTM and CDR2 ANQGSEA. This CDR3 spans 13 amino acids. The CDR3 sequence is CSGGGTEIYGYTF. CDR3 in DNA: TGCAGCGGGGGGGGGACAGAGATCTATGGCTACACCTTC.

The rearrangement uses TRBV4-2 and TRBJ1-2; D gene ambiguous. Germline V gives CDR1 LGHNA, CDR2 YNFKEQ. V was trimmed by 1 base and J by 7 bases, leaving 10 bases between them. This CDR3 is built from 13 residues. The chain's CDR3 is CASSQGRAGGYTF. CDR3 DNA sequence: TGTGCCAGCAGCCAAGGAAGGGCTGGTGGCTACACCTTC.

This clone was recorded only once. The chain joins TRBV19 to TRBJ1-5; unclear D gene. V was shortened by 6 bases and J by 4 bases, with 13 bases between the two germline ends. Per germline, CDR1 LNHDA and CDR2 SQIVND (reference sequence). The length of the CDR3 is 14 residues. The CDR3 DNA follows: TGTGCCAGTAGGTGGCGGGAATTGAATCAGCCCCAGCATTTT. Protein sequence: CASRWRELNQPQHF.

The V call is TRBV14, the J call TRBJ2-2; 8 positions match TRBD1. The CDR3 has 16 amino acids. CDR1 is SGHDN and CDR2 is FVKESK in the germline V gene. The V gene end was trimmed by 4 bases and the J gene end by 1 base; junction bases not matched to a gene: 5. The CDR3 region is CASSRDRGRNTGELFF. The CDR3 region has the DNA TGTGCCAGCAGCCGAGACAGGGGACGGAACACCGGGGAGCTGTTTTTT. The entire variable domain, with the rest obtained from reference TRBV14 and TRBJ2-2, is as follows: EAGVTQFPSHSVIEKGQTVTLRCDPISGHDNLYWYRRVMGKEIKFLLHFVKESKQDESGMPNNRFLAERTGGTYSTLKVQPAELEDSGVYFCASSRDRGRNTGELFFGEGSRLTVL.

The chain couples TRBV20-1 to TRBJ2-3; no clear D gene. Between the trimmed V and J ends, which lost 6 bases and 4 bases, there was a span of 8 bases. Germline CDR1 is DFQATT and CDR2 is SNEGSKA (reference sequence). This CDR3 has 11 amino acids. Here the CDR3 DNA reads TGCAGTGCGCTGGGTCCAGATACGCAGTATTTT. Its protein is CSALGPDTQYF.

This chain uses TRBV4-1 with TRBJ2-4; 7 positions agree with TRBD1. Germline assignment: CDR1 MGHRA and CDR2 YSYEKL. After removal of 0 bases from V and 2 bases from J, the junction contained 7 bases not matched to a gene. This CDR3 comprises 17 residues. The CDR3 sequence: CASSQDINRGTKNIQYF. CDR3 sequence (DNA): TGCGCCAGCAGCCAAGATATTAACAGGGGAACCAAAAACATTCAGTACTTC.

This sequence joins TRBV7-9 and TRBJ2-5; 16 positions match TRBD2. The trim removed 5 bases at V and 5 bases at J, leaving 2 bases unmatched. The CDR3 runs 15 residues. CDR1 SEHNR and CDR2 FQNEAQ come from the germline V gene (reference sequence). The CDR3 reads CASSPGLAGGETQYF. For the CDR3, the DNA is TGTGCCAGCAGCCCGGGACTAGCGGGAGGGGAGACCCAGTACTTC.

The genes are TRBV30 and TRBJ2-5, with TRBD1 identical over 7 bases. Germline V gene sequence: CDR1 GTSNPN, CDR2 SVGIG (reference sequence). V shed 4 bases and J 4 bases; nucleotides not matched to a gene: 3. The CDR3 contains 12 residues. The CDR3, as DNA: TGTGCCTGGACGACAGGGTCAGAGACCCAGTACTTC. Amino acid sequence: CAWTTGSETQYF.

Only a few counts were recorded for this clone. The V call is TRBV5-1, the J call TRBJ1-1; no firm D call. The V end lost 5 bases, the J end lost 0 bases, and 8 bases lay between the germline ends. Germline values: CDR1 SGHRS, CDR2 YFSETQ. This CDR3 region has 13 residues. The CDR3 loop reads CASRSVVNTEAFF. Written as DNA, the CDR3 is TGCGCCAGCAGGTCGGTTGTGAACACTGAAGCTTTCTTT. Drawing the rest from reference TRBV5-1 and TRBJ1-1, the complete variable domain is KAGVTQTPRYLIKTRGQQVTLSCSPISGHRSVSWYQQTPGQGLQFLFEYFSETQRNKGNFPGRFSGRQFSNSRSEMNVSTLELGDSALYLCASRSVVNTEAFFGQGTRLTVV.

V and J are TRBV5-6 and TRBJ2-7, with TRBD1 identical over 9 bases. Trimming removed 4 bases from V and 3 bases from J; junction bases left unmatched: 8. Germline V gene sequence: CDR1 SGHDT, CDR2 YYEEEE. This CDR3 is 15 amino acids long. In DNA form, the CDR3 reads TGTGCCAGCAGCATGGTGGGGACAGGGTTCTACGAGCAGTACTTC. As protein: CASSMVGTGFYEQYF.

The gene calls are TRBV7-6 and TRBJ2-5; no reliable D call. Germline CDR1 and CDR2: SGHVS and FNYEAQ. The CDR3 sequence is 13 residues long. V shed 5 bases and J shed 2 bases, with 9 bases lying between them. In DNA form, the CDR3 reads TGTGCCAGCAGCGCGGCGGCACAAGAGACCCAGTACTTC. The encoded protein is CASSAAAQETQYF.

The chain joins TRBV4-2 to TRBJ1-3; D might be TRBD1 (6 bases). V dropped 1 base and J dropped 0 bases, with 13 bases sitting between them. From germline, CDR1 is LGHNA and CDR2 YNFKEQ. CDR3 length equals 17 residues. The DNA for the CDR3 is TGTGCCAGCAGCCAAGGGGACTACAGGGCCTCTGGAAACACCATATATTTT. Translation gives CASSQGDYRASGNTIYF.

The rearrangement uses TRBV7-9 and TRBJ1-2; 7 bases agree with TRBD1. V was clipped by 2 bases and J by 7 bases; unmatched bases: 4. Germline lookup yields CDR1 SEHNR and CDR2 FQNEAQ (reference sequence). This CDR3 has 13 residues. The CDR3 here is CASSLSGGIGYTF. CDR3 nucleotide sequence: TGTGCCAGCAGCTTATCAGGGGGGATTGGCTACACCTTC.

The V call is TRBV5-4, the J call TRBJ2-5; 9 bases match TRBD1. J gave up 3 bases and V 4 bases, and 7 bases lay outside the gene matches. The CDR3 totals 15 residues. Germline V gene data show CDR1 as SGHNT and CDR2 as YYREEE (reference sequence). CDR3 sequence (DNA): TGTGCCAGCAGCACCGCCGGGACAGGGAAAGAGACCCAGTACTTC. It is translated as CASSTAGTGKETQYF.

The table lists this clone with a few counts. This chain links TRBV28 with TRBJ2-7; tentative D call: TRBD1 (5 bases). CDR1 is MDHEN and CDR2 is SYDVKM in the germline V gene. Between the trimmed V and J ends, which lost 5 bases and 7 bases, there was a span of 15 bases. CDR3 length: 13 amino acids. CDR3 amino acids: CASSTRTPQEQYF. CDR3 nucleotides: TGTGCCAGCAGTACCCGGACACCTCAGGAGCAGTACTTC. Supplemented by reference TRBV28 and TRBJ2-7, the full variable domain reads DVKVTQSSRYLVKRTGEKVFLECVQDMDHENMFWYRQDPGLGLRLIYFSYDVKMKEKGDIPEGYSVSREKKERFSLILESASTNQTSMYLCASSTRTPQEQYFGPGTRLTVT.

The chain recombines TRBV7-2 with TRBJ2-7; 9 nucleotides match TRBD1. The germline V gene has CDR1 SGHTA and CDR2 FQGNSA. Germline trimming cut 3 bases from V and 1 base from J; bases unmatched to any gene: 7. The CDR3 is 16 residues long. CDR3 loop: CASSLVSGQGSYEQYF. The CDR3 DNA reads TGTGCCAGCAGCTTGGTCTCGGGACAGGGATCCTACGAGCAGTACTTC.

The J gene is TRBJ2-2, the V gene TRBV7-8, with 7 bases aligning to TRBD2. V was pared by 5 bases and J by 8 bases, with 5 bases of the junction left unmatched. CDR3 size: 13 residues. CDR1 and CDR2 from the germline V gene are SGHVS and FQNEAQ. CDR3 protein: CASSPREEGELFF. Here the CDR3 DNA reads TGTGCCAGCAGCCCCCGGGAGGAGGGGGAGCTGTTTTTT.

The chain employs TRBV5-4 and TRBJ2-7; 7 bases match TRBD1. This CDR3 spans 14 amino acids. From germline, CDR1 is SGHNT and CDR2 YYREEE (reference sequence). J gave up 1 base and V 5 bases, and 6 bases lay outside the gene matches. The CDR3 DNA reads as TGTGCCAGCAGTTCGGACAGGCAGTCCTACGAGCAGTACTTC. It is translated as CASSSDRQSYEQYF.

J is TRBJ1-1 and V is TRBV30; D gene ambiguous. CDR1 is GTSNPN, CDR2 SVGIG, per germline (reference sequence). The length of the CDR3 is 12 residues. V shed 4 bases and J shed 6 bases, with 12 bases lying between them. The CDR3 region is CAWNRGNPEAFF. CDR3 bases: TGTGCCTGGAATCGGGGAAACCCTGAAGCTTTCTTT.

This rearrangement joins TRBV28 to TRBJ2-3; tentatively, D is TRBD2 (6 bases). Germline CDR1 reads MDHEN; CDR2 reads SYDVKM. V lost 2 bases to trimming and J lost 4 bases, with 10 bases between them. The CDR3 consists of 14 residues. The CDR3 DNA reads as TGTGCCAGCAGTTTACAGGGAGGCCCAGATACGCAGTATTTT. It encodes CASSLQGGPDTQYF.